Below are 31 T cell receptor beta chains sequenced from a single sample in a study of beta chain features in type 1 diabetes. Expressed TCRB transcripts were sequenced because the entire RNA isolate underwent reverse transcription. The protocol was immunoSEQ multiplex PCR, while the TCRdb copy is restricted to in-frame clones and leaves out a portion. The sample holds 10,000 to 15,000 clones; about 42% are singletons and the top ten take around 1%. Specimen: stem cell memory CD4+ T cells from blood. These receptors were collected from a man aged 18 to 29 in good health.

This chain uses TRBV11-2 with TRBJ1-2; 10 bases are a match to TRBD1. The germline V gene has CDR1 SGHAT and CDR2 FQNNGV. The CDR3 consists of 14 residues. Losses at the gene ends were 4 bases for V and 8 bases for J; bases not matched to a gene: 7. The CDR3 DNA sequence: TGTGCCAGCAGCTCCCCGGGACAGGGGATCGGCTACACCTTC. Protein: CASSSPGQGIGYTF.

This clone turned up a few times. The CDR3 DNA sequence: TGTGCCAGCAGCGGGAGGCGAAGGCCCAAAAACATTCAGTACTTC. It is translated as CASSGRRRPKNIQYF. The genes are TRBV21-1 and TRBJ2-4; TRBD2, as called in the table, went unchecked against the DNA. TRBV21-1 is assigned pseudogene status. This CDR3 contains 15 residues.

This clone was counted a few times. V gene TRBV4-2 combines with J gene TRBJ2-7; TRBD1 agrees at 10 bases. The J segment lost 4 bases and the V segment lost 0 bases, leaving 3 bases of the junction unmatched. The CDR3 covers 15 residues. Germline V CDR1 and CDR2: LGHNA, YNFKEQ. CDR3 sequence reads: CASSQEWTGGYEQYF. DNA for the CDR3: TGTGCCAGCAGCCAAGAGTGGACAGGGGGTTACGAGCAGTACTTC.

The rearrangement uses TRBV15 and TRBJ2-3; 7 bases align to TRBD2. The CDR3 spans 16 residues. The germline V gene has CDR1 LNHNV and CDR2 YYDKDF (reference sequence). The V gene end was trimmed by 0 bases and the J gene end by 1 base; junction bases not matched to a gene: 4. CDR3 coding DNA: TGTGCCACCAGCAGAGATCAGCGGGGAGGCACAGATACGCAGTATTTT. It is translated as CATSRDQRGGTDTQYF. The full variable domain, in which reference TRBV15 and TRBJ2-3 provide the parts outside the CDR3, is DAMVIQNPRYQVTQFGKPVTLSCSQTLNHNVMYWYQQKSSQAPKLLFHYYDKDFNNEADTPDNFQSRRPNTSFCFLDIRSPGLGDTAMYLCATSRDQRGGTDTQYFGPGTRLTVL.

The chain links TRBV27 to TRBJ2-1, with 12 bases that match TRBD2. V lost 8 bases and J lost 6; bases outside the gene matches: 5. Germline-derived CDR1 and CDR2 are MNHEY and SMNVEV (reference sequence). The length of the CDR3 is 14 residues. For the CDR3, the DNA is TGTGCCAGCTTCTCTAGCGGGGGGGCCAATGAGCAGTTCTTC. Protein sequence: CASFSSGGANEQFF.

This clone has just a few counts. The chain recombines TRBV4-2 with TRBJ2-2; TRBD2 might be the D (7 bases). The V end lost 1 base, the J end lost 4 bases, and 16 bases lay between the germline ends. CDR1 is LGHNA, CDR2 YNFKEQ, per germline. The length of the CDR3 is 17 residues. The DNA of the CDR3 is TGTGCCAGCAGCCAAGTTTCAGCGGGACACTTCACCGGGGAGCTGTTTTTT. The encoded protein is CASSQVSAGHFTGELFF.

J is TRBJ2-7 and V is TRBV28; 7 bases agree with TRBD2. The junction had 12 bases not matched to a gene; V was cut back by 3 bases and J by 7 bases. The germline gives CDR1 MDHEN, CDR2 SYDVKM. This CDR3 region has 15 residues. CDR3 amino acids: CASSLGQAGSGEQYF. CDR3 in DNA: TGTGCCAGCAGTTTGGGTCAAGCGGGGTCGGGGGAGCAGTACTTC.

The chain couples TRBV6-1 to TRBJ1-2; D is possibly TRBD1 (6 bases). This CDR3 comprises 12 residues. V lost 7 bases to trimming and J lost 6 bases, with 12 bases between them. The V gene's germline CDR1 is MNHNS and CDR2 SASEGT. Here the CDR3 reads CASTFRTDGYTF. Written as DNA, the CDR3 is TGTGCCAGCACCTTTCGGACAGATGGCTACACCTTC.

This clone was detected a few times. This sequence joins TRBV6-4 and TRBJ2-7, with 10 bases lining up with TRBD2. The CDR3 totals 14 residues. Germline CDR1 and CDR2: MRHNA and SNTAGT. The ends lost 4 bases at V and 2 bases at J; junction bases unmatched: 2. CDR3 loop: CASSASGGAYEQYF. As DNA, the CDR3 is TGTGCCAGCAGTGCTAGCGGGGGAGCCTACGAGCAGTACTTC.

This clone has a handful of counts. The CDR3 loop reads CASSSEASGGSHNEQFF. In nucleotides, the CDR3 is TGTGCCAGCAGCTCGGAGGCTAGCGGGGGTAGTCACAATGAGCAGTTCTTC. V and J are TRBV5-4 and TRBJ2-1; 10 nucleotides line up with TRBD2. The CDR3 has 17 amino acids. CDR1 is SGHNT and CDR2 is YYREEE in the germline V gene (reference sequence). The trim removed 3 bases at V and 5 bases at J, leaving 11 bases unmatched. Variable domain in full (rest from reference TRBV5-4 and TRBJ2-1): ETGVTQSPTHLIKTRGQQVTLRCSSQSGHNTVSWYQQALGQGPQFIFQYYREEENGRGNFPPRFSGLQFPNYSSELNVNALELDDSALYLCASSSEASGGSHNEQFFGPGTRLTVL.

V gene TRBV5-6 combines with J gene TRBJ2-1; 11 bases are shared with TRBD2. The germline gives CDR1 SGHDT, CDR2 YYEEEE. The CDR3 is 16 amino acids. After removal of 0 bases from V and 7 bases from J, the junction contained 6 bases not matched to a gene. In nucleotides, the CDR3 is TGTGCCAGCAGCTTGGCCGCACTAGCGGGGGTTAATGAGCAGTTCTTC. Residues: CASSLAALAGVNEQFF.

The gene calls are TRBV5-4 and TRBJ2-2, with 9 bases lining up with TRBD2. CDR3 length: 17 residues. J gave up 7 bases and V 4 bases, and 14 bases lay outside the gene matches. CDR1 and CDR2 (germline): SGHNT, YYREEE (reference sequence). CDR3 residues: CASSPPRGGGAIGELFF. CDR3 nucleotides: TGTGCCAGCAGCCCTCCCCGGGGCGGGGGGGCGATCGGGGAGCTGTTTTTT.

J is TRBJ1-2 and V is TRBV11-2, with 7 bases aligning to TRBD1. After removal of 4 bases from V and 5 bases from J, the junction contained 1 base not matched to a gene. The CDR3 runs to 12 residues. CDR1 is SGHAT, CDR2 FQNNGV, per germline. The CDR3 DNA is TGTGCCAGCAGCTCGACAGGGTATGGCTACACCTTC. Protein sequence: CASSSTGYGYTF.

The V and J genes are TRBV6-4 and TRBJ2-2, with D tentatively TRBD2 (6 bases). CDR3 length equals 12 residues. Germline loops: CDR1 MRHNA, CDR2 SNTAGT. V lost 6 bases, J lost 5 bases, and 7 bases lay in between. In DNA, the CDR3 is TGTGCCAGCAGGCGGGGAACCGGGGAGCTGTTTTTT. Translation gives CASRRGTGELFF.

The chain employs TRBV7-2 and TRBJ1-6; 7 bases are shared with TRBD1. CDR1 is SGHTA and CDR2 is FQGNSA in the germline V gene. V lost 4 bases to trimming and J lost 6 bases; unmatched junction nucleotides: 3. This CDR3 has 14 amino acids. The CDR3 here is CASSSHRGNSPLHF. As DNA, the CDR3 is TGTGCCAGCAGCTCACACAGGGGTAATTCACCCCTCCACTTT.

CDR3 nucleotides: TGTGCCAGCAGCCAACAGGGTGTTCCCTCCTACGAGCAGTACTTC. This codes for CASSQQGVPSYEQYF. The rearrangement links TRBV28 to TRBJ2-7; possible D gene TRBD1, 6 bases. Germline V gene sequence: CDR1 MDHEN, CDR2 SYDVKM. This CDR3 contains 15 residues. V was cut by 6 bases and J by 0 bases, with 15 bases left in between.

This chain uses TRBV2 with TRBJ2-7; 9 bases agree with TRBD1. J was trimmed by 6 bases and V by 1 base; bases with no gene match: 7. This CDR3 has 15 residues. In germline, CDR1 is SNHLY, CDR2 FYNNEI. Written as DNA, the CDR3 is TGTGCCAGCAGTGAAGGTTTGGACAGGGGTGTCGAGCAGTACTTC. This encodes CASSEGLDRGVEQYF.

This clone was seen a few times. The V and J genes are TRBV7-9 and TRBJ1-1, with 9 bases fitting TRBD1. The trim removed 5 bases at V and 1 base at J, leaving 2 bases unmatched. The CDR3 is 14 residues long. From germline, CDR1 is SEHNR and CDR2 FQNEAQ (reference sequence). CDR3 nucleotide sequence: TGTGCCAGCAGCACGGGACAGGGGAACACTGAAGCTTTCTTT. Amino acid sequence: CASSTGQGNTEAFF.

V gene TRBV7-9 combines with J gene TRBJ1-1; TRBD1 agrees at 9 bases. The CDR3 contains 13 residues. Germline-derived CDR1 and CDR2 are SEHNR and FQNEAQ (reference sequence). The J segment lost 9 bases and the V segment lost 4 bases, leaving 6 bases of the junction unmatched. The CDR3 region has the DNA TGTGCCAGCAGCTCGGACAGGGGTCTACAAGCTTTCTTT. Its translation is CASSSDRGLQAFF.

This clone was seen a few times. The J gene is TRBJ1-4, the V gene TRBV6-6; 9 bases align to TRBD1. The J segment lost 5 bases and the V segment lost 6 bases, leaving 4 bases of the junction unmatched. This CDR3 is built from 14 residues. The germline V gene encodes CDR1 MNHNY and CDR2 SVGAGI (reference sequence). This CDR3 reads CASRSGQGNEKLFF. DNA of the CDR3: TGTGCCAGCAGATCGGGACAGGGAAATGAAAAACTGTTTTTT.

The chain combines TRBV11-2 with TRBJ2-1; D might be TRBD2 (6 bases). Germline V gives CDR1 SGHAT, CDR2 FQNNGV. This CDR3 is built from 16 residues. V was pared by 5 bases and J by 0 bases, with 14 bases between. For the CDR3, the DNA is TGTGCCAGCAGCCCCGGGAGAGGGAGCTCCTACAATGAGCAGTTCTTC. Translation: CASSPGRGSSYNEQFF.

This clone turned up a few times. V usage is TRBV18 and J usage is TRBJ2-3; TRBD2 agrees at 7 bases. The CDR3 has 15 amino acids. The junction had 2 bases not matched to a gene; V was cut back by 0 bases and J by 2 bases. Germline assignment: CDR1 KGHSH and CDR2 LQKENI. DNA of the CDR3: TGTGCCAGCTCACCACCGGGACTACACACAGATACGCAGTATTTT. Encoded protein: CASSPPGLHTDTQYF.

The V gene is TRBV19, the J gene TRBJ2-1; a possible D gene is TRBD1 (5 bases). CDR1 and CDR2 (germline): LNHDA, SQIVND (reference sequence). This CDR3 is 17 amino acids long. Trimming pared 4 bases from V and 0 bases from J, leaving 16 bases between. The CDR3 protein is CASSRKGIISSYNEQFF. For the CDR3, the DNA is TGTGCCAGTAGTAGAAAGGGGATTATTAGCTCCTACAATGAGCAGTTCTTC.

V usage is TRBV19 and J usage is TRBJ2-2, with 8 bases that match TRBD2. Germline loops: CDR1 LNHDA, CDR2 SQIVND (reference sequence). V was clipped by 7 bases and J by 6 bases; unmatched bases: 19. The CDR3 runs 18 residues. CDR3 region: CASKFPPPGLGAPGELFF. The CDR3, as DNA: TGTGCCAGTAAATTCCCGCCACCGGGACTAGGGGCGCCCGGGGAGCTGTTTTTT.

The chain combines TRBV7-2 with TRBJ2-7; tentative D call: TRBD1 (6 bases). The germline V gene has CDR1 SGHTA and CDR2 FQGNSA. This CDR3 comprises 14 residues. Trimming removed 1 base from V and 5 bases from J, with 12 bases in between. DNA of the CDR3: TGTGCCAGCAGCTTAGGGAGAACAGGGAACGAGCAGTACTTC. The encoded protein is CASSLGRTGNEQYF.

The chain couples TRBV19 to TRBJ2-7; a weak D match, TRBD1 (6 bases). Per germline, CDR1 LNHDA and CDR2 SQIVND (reference sequence). The ends were cut back, 5 bases at V and 7 bases at J, with 18 bases in the middle. The CDR3 length is 14 residues. The CDR3 is CASSEVARGTEQYF. CDR3 in DNA: TGTGCCAGTAGTGAGGTAGCGAGGGGGACGGAGCAGTACTTC.

This clone came up a few times. The gene calls are TRBV14 and TRBJ1-4; the D is unclear. Germline CDR1 and CDR2: SGHDN and FVKESK. The CDR3 extends over 15 amino acids. The V and J ends lost 6 bases and 5 bases respectively, with 16 bases between them. For the CDR3, the DNA is TGTGCCAGCAGGCCCCTCGGCGGCCGGAATGAAAAACTGTTTTTT. Encoded protein: CASRPLGGRNEKLFF.

The chain employs TRBV9 and TRBJ2-6; D perhaps matches TRBD2 (6 bases). The CDR3 covers 17 residues. V shed 3 bases and J shed 0 bases, with 13 bases lying between them. From germline, CDR1 is SGDLS and CDR2 YYNGEE. The CDR3 DNA follows: TGTGCCAGCAGCGCAAACCGGGGGTCCTCTGGGGCCAACGTCCTGACTTTC. This translates into CASSANRGSSGANVLTF.

This sequence joins TRBV5-1 and TRBJ2-7; a possible D gene is TRBD2 (6 bases). Deletions cut 4 bases from V and 2 bases from J, with 13 bases between. CDR1 is SGHRS and CDR2 is YFSETQ in the germline V gene. This CDR3 has 14 residues. For the CDR3, the DNA is TGCGCCAGCAGCACGCTGACGGGAGCCTACGAGCAGTACTTC. Amino acid sequence: CASSTLTGAYEQYF.

DNA for the CDR3: TGTGCCAGCAATATCCGGGGGTACTATGGCTACACCTTC. Translation gives CASNIRGYYGYTF. The gene calls are TRBV6-1 and TRBJ1-2; tentative D call: TRBD1 (5 bases). Germline V gene lookup returns CDR1 MNHNS and CDR2 SASEGT. The CDR3 is made up of 13 amino acids. The ends were cut back, 7 bases at V and 3 bases at J, with 12 bases in the middle.

This clone has a single count. This chain links TRBV4-2 with TRBJ2-3; 9 bases line up with TRBD2. This CDR3 comprises 18 residues. Losses at the gene ends were 5 bases for V and 0 bases for J; bases not matched to a gene: 12. Per germline, CDR1 LGHNA and CDR2 YNFKEQ. The DNA of the CDR3 is TGTGCCAGCAGCTTGGTGAATAGCGGGGGATTTAGCACAGATACGCAGTATTTT. It specifies CASSLVNSGGFSTDTQYF.